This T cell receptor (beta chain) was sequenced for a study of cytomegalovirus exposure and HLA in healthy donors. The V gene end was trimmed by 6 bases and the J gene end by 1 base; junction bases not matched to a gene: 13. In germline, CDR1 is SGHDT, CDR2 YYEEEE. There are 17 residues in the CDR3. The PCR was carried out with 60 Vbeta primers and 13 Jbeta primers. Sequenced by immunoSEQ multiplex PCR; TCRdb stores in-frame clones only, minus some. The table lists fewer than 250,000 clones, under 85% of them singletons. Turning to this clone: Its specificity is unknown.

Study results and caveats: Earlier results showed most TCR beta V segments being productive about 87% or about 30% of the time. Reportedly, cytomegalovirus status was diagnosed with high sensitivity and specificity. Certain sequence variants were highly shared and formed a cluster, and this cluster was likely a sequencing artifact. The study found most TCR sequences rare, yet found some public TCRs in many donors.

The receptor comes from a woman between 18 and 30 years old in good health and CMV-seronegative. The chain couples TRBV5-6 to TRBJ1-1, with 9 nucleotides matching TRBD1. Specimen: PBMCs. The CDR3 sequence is CASTDPLDRGKNTEAFF. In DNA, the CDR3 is TGTGCCAGCACCGACCCCCTGGACAGGGGAAAGAACACTGAAGCTTTCTTT.